This entry describes one T cell receptor beta chain. Its antigen is unknown. The method was immunoSEQ multiplex PCR; TCRdb's version includes in-frame clones alone and lacks a portion of them. The sample has 120,000 or so clones, roughly 90% seen once; the top ten hold 11%. The data stem from a study of T cell responses to AZD1222 COVID-19 vaccine. The CDR3 spans 13 residues. Germline V gene lookup returns CDR1 SGHNT and CDR2 YENEEA. Deletions cut 5 bases from V and 6 bases from J, with 10 bases between. Study-level results: Baseline seropositives among AZD1222 recipients totaled only 5 or 6. Among the donors, most were white British and more were female, and clonal diversity was possibly underestimated.

V gene TRBV11-3 combines with J gene TRBJ2-2; unclear D gene. The sample here was peripheral blood, taken on day 0 of MenACWY control vaccination. This TCR came from an adult in good health. The CDR3 DNA reads TGTGCCAGCAGCGCCCCCCCGGCCGGGGAGCTGTTTTTT. This translates into CASSAPPAGELFF.